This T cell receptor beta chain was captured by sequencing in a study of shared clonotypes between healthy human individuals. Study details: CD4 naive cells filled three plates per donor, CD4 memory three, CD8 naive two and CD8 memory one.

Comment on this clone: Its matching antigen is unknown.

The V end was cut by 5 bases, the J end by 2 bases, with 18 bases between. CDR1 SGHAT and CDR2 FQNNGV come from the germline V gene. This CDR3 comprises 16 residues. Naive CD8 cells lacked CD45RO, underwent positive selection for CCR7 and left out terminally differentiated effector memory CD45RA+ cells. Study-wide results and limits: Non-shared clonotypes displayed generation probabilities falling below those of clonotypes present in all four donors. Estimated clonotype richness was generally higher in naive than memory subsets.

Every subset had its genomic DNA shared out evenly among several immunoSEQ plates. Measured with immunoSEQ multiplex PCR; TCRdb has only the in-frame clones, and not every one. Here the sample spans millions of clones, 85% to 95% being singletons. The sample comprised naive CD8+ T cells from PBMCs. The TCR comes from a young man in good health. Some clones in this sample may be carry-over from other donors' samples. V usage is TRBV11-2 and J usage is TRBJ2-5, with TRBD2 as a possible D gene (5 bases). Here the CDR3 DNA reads TGTGCCAGCAGCAAAGCAGTAGCGTCCCTACAAGAGACCCAGTACTTC. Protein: CASSKAVASLQETQYF.